Presented here are 21 T cell receptor beta chains from one specimen sequenced in a study of molecular identifiers for immune sequencing clone quantification. TCRdb recomputed calls from the PCR reads with MiXCR, one row per CDR3 protein. In the table there are 50,000 to 70,000 distinct CDR3 sequences, approximately 17% of which are singletons. The sequencing input was naive CD8+ T cells from blood, with Jurkat cell RNA spiked in. Regarding subset: FACS-sorted CD8+CD4-CCR7+CD45RA+ naive T cells. These receptors were obtained from a human donor in good health. Some libraries in this study had Jurkat cell RNA spiked in.

This clonotype was observed at least ten times. This chain links TRBV5-1 with TRBJ2-7; D is possibly TRBD1 (6 bases). Germline CDR1 and CDR2: SGHRS and YFSETQ. V gave up 4 bases and J gave up 4 bases, with 21 bases separating them. This CDR3 has 16 amino acids. In nucleotides, the CDR3 is TGCGCCAGCAGCGAACGACAGGCCTCCCCTATGTACGAGCAGTACTTC. Translating it yields CASSERQASPMYEQYF.

The table lists this clonotype with many counts. The rearrangement links TRBV7-9 to TRBJ2-5, with 10 bases aligning to TRBD1. This CDR3 has 14 residues. J was trimmed by 5 bases and V by 6 bases; bases with no gene match: 6. The germline V gene has CDR1 SEHNR and CDR2 FQNEAQ (reference sequence). The CDR3 DNA is TGTGCCAGCAGATGGACAGGGGGAGATGAGACCCAGTACTTC. This gives the protein CASRWTGGDETQYF.

J is TRBJ2-3 and V is TRBV11-1; 7 bases are a match to TRBD2. The CDR3 is 17 residues long. The J segment lost 6 bases and the V segment lost 4 bases, leaving 16 bases of the junction unmatched. The germline V gene has CDR1 SGHAT and CDR2 FQDESV (reference sequence). In DNA, the CDR3 is TGTGCCAGCAGCTCCCCAGGTGGGCTAGCGGCCGGGGATACGCAGTATTTT. This encodes CASSSPGGLAAGDTQYF.

This clonotype was seen repeatedly, ten times or more. The rearrangement links TRBV10-3 to TRBJ2-3; 13 positions match TRBD2. CDR1 and CDR2 from the germline V gene are ENHRY and SYGVKD. CDR3 length: 17 amino acids. With V trimmed by 4 bases and J by 2 bases, 6 bases remained unmatched. CDR3 DNA: TGTGCCATCAGTGGCGGGACTAGCGGGACTCTCACAGATACGCAGTATTTT. Protein product: CAISGGTSGTLTDTQYF.

This clonotype was observed many times. CDR3 amino acids: CASSFRQERYEQYF. The CDR3 DNA is TGTGCCAGCAGTTTTCGTCAGGAACGATACGAGCAGTACTTC. The chain recombines TRBV12-3 or TRBV12-4 with TRBJ2-7; no firm D call. V lost 3 bases to trimming and J lost 4 bases, with 13 bases between them. CDR3 length: 14 amino acids.

The sample holds a few counts of this clonotype. The gene calls are TRBV28 and TRBJ2-7, with TRBD2 identical over 10 bases. The CDR3 consists of 14 residues. Germline V gene sequence: CDR1 MDHEN, CDR2 SYDVKM. Trimming at V came to 4 bases and at J to 3 bases, leaving 3 bases not matched to a gene. The CDR3 DNA reads TGTGCCAGCAGTTCCGGGACTAGCGTCTACGAGCAGTACTTC. Residues: CASSSGTSVYEQYF.

The rearrangement links TRBV24-1 to TRBJ2-2; 10 bases agree with TRBD1. This CDR3 is 14 amino acids long. Per germline, CDR1 KGHDR and CDR2 SFDVKD. V lost 7 bases to trimming and J lost 4 bases; unmatched junction nucleotides: 2. CDR3 sequence (DNA): TGTGCCACCAGGGGGACAGGGGTCACCGGGGAGCTGTTTTTT. This encodes CATRGTGVTGELFF.

In regard to this clonotype: A much bigger clone sits one base away, suggesting this may be a read error. The chain uses TRBV10-2 and TRBJ1-1, with a tentative D call TRBD1 (5 bases). CDR1 and CDR2 from the germline V gene are WSHSY and SAAADI. There are 11 residues in the CDR3. The CDR3 DNA reads as TGCGCCAGCGGGGGGGAGCCTGAAGCTCTCTTT. Protein sequence: CASGGEPEALF.

In regard to this clonotype: Being one base from a much bigger clone, this may be a read error. This rearrangement joins TRBV7-9 to TRBJ2-7; 8 bases are a match to TRBD1. The germline V gene has CDR1 SEHNR and CDR2 FQNEAQ (reference sequence). Trimming took 5 bases from V and 5 from J; bases not matched to a gene: 2. This CDR3 has 12 residues. The CDR3 spells CASSATGDEQYF. The CDR3 nucleotides are TGTGCCAGCAGCGCGACAGGGGACGAGCAGTACTTC.

This clonotype has a count of ten or more. In nucleotides, the CDR3 is TGCGCCAGCCTGTCGACAGACCATAATTCACCCCTCCACTTT. Translating gives CASLSTDHNSPLHF. J is TRBJ1-6 and V is TRBV23-1; tentative D call: TRBD1 (5 bases). TRBV23-1 is reported as an ORF; its role is uncertain. The CDR3 covers 14 residues. The V end was cut by 8 bases, the J end by 5 bases, with 13 bases between.

Concerning this clonotype: One end of the junction does not line up with germline, which may come from a read error. The chain links TRBV7-8 to TRBJ2-7; unclear D gene. The germline V gene has CDR1 SGHVS and CDR2 FQNEAQ. The CDR3 is 13 amino acids. Here the CDR3 reads CASSSWTPHEQHF. DNA for the CDR3: TGTGCCAGCAGTAGCTGGACGCCCCACGAGCAGCACTTC.

This clonotype was counted between two and nine times. The rearrangement links TRBV6-5 to TRBJ1-6; 9 bases are a match to TRBD1. Germline CDR1 and CDR2: MNHEY and SVGAGI. J lost 8 bases, V lost 8 bases, and 16 bases had no gene match. This CDR3 region has 17 residues. The CDR3 loop reads CASGEYRDRDFHSPLHF. DNA for the CDR3: TGTGCCAGCGGGGAGTACCGGGACAGGGATTTTCATTCACCCCTCCACTTT.

There are many counts of this clonotype. This chain links TRBV20-1 with TRBJ1-2; no reliable D call. This CDR3 is built from 15 residues. Germline V gene data show CDR1 as DFQATT and CDR2 as SNEGSKA (reference sequence). V was trimmed by 0 bases and J by 4 bases, leaving 15 bases between them. The CDR3 reads CSARDYWAGAYGYTF. As DNA, the CDR3 is TGCAGTGCTAGAGATTACTGGGCAGGCGCCTATGGCTACACCTTC.

This sequence joins TRBV12-3 or TRBV12-4 and TRBJ2-1, with D hard to call. The CDR3 is 11 residues long. Trimming removed 6 bases from V and 7 bases from J, with 7 bases in between. CDR3: CASRDSNEQFF. CDR3 bases: TGTGCCAGCAGAGACTCGAATGAGCAGTTCTTC.

On this clonotype itself: A much larger clone lies a single base off, so this may be a read error. The chain couples TRBV28 to TRBJ2-7; D is perhaps TRBD2 (7 bases). Germline loops: CDR1 MDHEN, CDR2 SYDVKM. The CDR3 runs to 13 residues. CDR3 nucleotide sequence: TGTGCCAGCAGTTTGGGGGGGGGCAACGAGCAGTGCTTC. As protein: CASSLGGGNEQCF.

This clonotype occurred many times. The chain couples TRBV11-2 to TRBJ1-5; D not resolved. Germline CDR1 is SGHAT and CDR2 is FQNNGV. V was clipped by 2 bases and J by 0 bases, with 8 bases between them. This CDR3 spans 15 amino acids. The CDR3 is CASSLNGHSNQPQHF. CDR3 nucleotide sequence: TGTGCCAGCAGCTTAAACGGGCATAGCAATCAGCCCCAGCATTTT.

To note about this clonotype: Just one base apart from a much larger clone, this may be a read error. The chain recombines TRBV14 with TRBJ2-5, with D unresolved. This CDR3 has 15 amino acids. The V end was cut by 4 bases, the J end by 2 bases, with 14 bases between. From germline, CDR1 is SGHDN and CDR2 FVKESK. CDR3 region: CASSPELLSQETQYF. The CDR3, as DNA: TGTGCCAGCAGCCCAGAACTACTCTCACAAGAGACCCAGTACTTC.

Comment on this clonotype: A much larger clone is a single base away; this may be a read error. The chain joins TRBV4-1 to TRBJ1-1; TRBD1 aligns across 7 bases. The CDR3 length is 15 residues. The V segment lost 1 base and the J segment 4 bases; nucleotides outside the gene matches: 6. Looked up from germline, CDR1 is MGHRA and CDR2 is YSYEKL. CDR3 nucleotides: TGCGCCAGCAGCCAAGGGCACAGGGGTTGCACTGAAGCTTTCTTT. Translation gives CASSQGHRGCTEAFF.

This chain uses TRBV4-3 with TRBJ2-1; 11 nucleotides match TRBD2. Germline assignment: CDR1 LGHNA and CDR2 YSLEER. The V segment lost 0 bases and the J segment 8 bases; nucleotides outside the gene matches: 9. The CDR3 has 17 residues. The CDR3 region is CASSQDSTSGIAHEQFF. The CDR3 coding sequence is TGCGCCAGCAGCCAAGATTCGACTAGCGGGATCGCACATGAGCAGTTCTTC.

CDR3: CATSHGGNTEAFF. CDR3 sequence (DNA): TGTGCCACCAGCCACGGGGGGAACACTGAAGCTTTCTTT. V and J are TRBV24-1 and TRBJ1-1, with TRBD1 as a possible D gene (5 bases). The CDR3 consists of 13 residues. V was trimmed by 7 bases and J by 1 base, leaving 9 bases between them. Germline V CDR1 and CDR2: KGHDR, SFDVKD.

This clonotype was counted ten times or more. The chain has TRBV20-1 and TRBJ2-2; 8 positions match TRBD2. Germline CDR1 reads DFQATT; CDR2 reads SNEGSKA (reference sequence). The CDR3 length is 18 residues. J lost 5 bases, V lost 6 bases, and 20 bases had no gene match. CDR3 protein: CSAKSGSGKKFVTGELFF. The CDR3, as DNA: TGCAGTGCCAAGTCGGGTAGCGGGAAAAAGTTTGTTACCGGGGAGCTGTTTTTT.